Presented here are 18 T cell receptor beta chains from one specimen sequenced in a study of CD8 T cells in Susac syndrome. Random hexamers were used to reverse transcribe an amount of roughly 0.5 to 1 ug RNA. From the immunoSEQ multiplex PCR reads, TCRdb called clonotypes with MiXCR, one entry per CDR3 protein. The sample has around 140,000 distinct CDR3 sequences, 75% to 90% seen once. Sequencing was carried out using CD8+ T cells from PBMCs. Receptor source: a human donor with multiple sclerosis.

The chain couples TRBV12-3 or TRBV12-4 to TRBJ1-2; D is unclear. The CDR3 contains 14 residues. The V and J ends lost 1 base and 7 bases respectively, with 13 bases between them. The CDR3 sequence is CASSLGTPGGGYTF. For the CDR3, the DNA is TGTGCCAGCAGTTTAGGGACCCCGGGCGGTGGCTACACCTTC.

V and J are TRBV13 and TRBJ2-1; 9 nucleotides match TRBD1. The CDR3 is made up of 16 amino acids. V shed 0 bases, J shed 8 bases, and the junction held 8 bases outside the gene matches. The germline CDR1 and CDR2 sequences are PRHDT and FYEKMQ (reference sequence). The CDR3 spells CASSLGLPGQGYEQFF. Written as DNA, the CDR3 is TGTGCCAGCAGCTTAGGCCTTCCGGGACAGGGCTATGAGCAGTTCTTC.

For the CDR3, the DNA is TGTGCCAGCAGTTGGGCCAGTACCAATCAGCCCCAGCATTTT. Translating it yields CASSWASTNQPQHF. The J gene is TRBJ1-5, the V gene TRBV6-1; unclear D gene. V was pared by 5 bases and J by 3 bases, with 11 bases between. CDR1 is MNHNS, CDR2 SASEGT, per germline. This CDR3 region has 14 residues.

The chain is built from TRBV7-9 and TRBJ1-1; D might be TRBD1 (5 bases). Germline CDR1 and CDR2: SEHNR and FQNEAQ (reference sequence). CDR3 size: 12 residues. Trimming left V 0 bases short and J 6 bases short, with 5 bases between. CDR3 sequence reads: CASSLAGAEAFF. CDR3 DNA sequence: TGTGCCAGCAGCTTAGCAGGGGCTGAAGCTTTCTTT. The full variable domain, with the rest looked up from reference TRBV7-9 and TRBJ1-1, is DTGVSQNPRHKITKRGQNVTFRCDPISEHNRLYWYRQTLGQGPEFLTYFQNEAQLEKSRLLSDRFSAERPKGSFSTLEIQRTEQGDSAMYLCASSLAGAEAFFGQGTRLTVV.

The chain carries TRBV28 and TRBJ1-4; D may be TRBD1 (5 bases). The germline V gene encodes CDR1 MDHEN and CDR2 SYDVKM. This CDR3 has 16 amino acids. V shed 3 bases and J shed 1 base, with 12 bases lying between them. The CDR3 DNA follows: TGTGCCAGCAGTTTTAAGGGGTTGATAACTAATGAAAAACTGTTTTTT. Residues: CASSFKGLITNEKLFF.

This chain connects TRBV6-5 to TRBJ2-1; D is perhaps TRBD1 (6 bases). Germline V lookup: CDR1 MNHEY, CDR2 SVGAGI. The germline V and J ends were trimmed by 5 bases and 1 base, with 12 bases remaining between them. This CDR3 contains 15 residues. CDR3 bases: TGTGCCAGCAGTAGGTACAGGGCATCCTACAATGAGCAGTTCTTC. Translation gives CASSRYRASYNEQFF.

The V gene is TRBV6-5, the J gene TRBJ2-2; D gene ambiguous. This CDR3 spans 14 amino acids. With 0 bases removed from V and 6 bases from J, the gap between germline ends came to 8 bases. In germline, CDR1 is MNHEY, CDR2 SVGAGI. The CDR3, as DNA: TGTGCCAGCAGTTACTCGATCGGTGCCGGGGAGCTGTTTTTT. Its translation: CASSYSIGAGELFF.

J is TRBJ2-7 and V is TRBV5-1; TRBD2 is a possible D gene (7 bases). Germline CDR1 SGHRS, CDR2 YFSETQ. Trimming cost V 0 bases and J 3 bases, with 10 bases left between them. This CDR3 is built from 14 residues. The CDR3 region is CASSLVGGDYEQYF. CDR3 nucleotides: TGCGCCAGCAGCTTGGTAGGGGGGGACTACGAGCAGTACTTC.

This clonotype was detected a few times. J is TRBJ2-7 and V is TRBV6-5; the D is unclear. The CDR3 consists of 14 residues. With 2 bases removed from V and 6 bases from J, the gap between germline ends came to 14 bases. CDR1 and CDR2 (germline): MNHEY, SVGAGI. The CDR3 reads CASSYTIPHGEQYF. The CDR3 region has the DNA TGTGCCAGCAGTTACACCATTCCACATGGCGAGCAGTACTTC.

The chain links TRBV6-2 or TRBV6-3 to TRBJ1-5; D remains unclear. CDR1 and CDR2 from the germline V gene are MNHEY and SVGEGT. The V and J ends lost 4 bases and 8 bases respectively, with 15 bases between them. This CDR3 is built from 14 residues. Written as DNA, the CDR3 is TGTGCCAGCAGTTTCCTAGACCCCTGGGAGCCCCAGCATTTT. Translated, it gives CASSFLDPWEPQHF.

This clonotype has only a few counts. The chain has TRBV30 and TRBJ2-3, with D maybe TRBD2 (5 bases). This CDR3 is built from 13 residues. The germline gives CDR1 GTSNPN, CDR2 SVGIG (reference sequence). Trimming took 4 bases from V and 2 from J, leaving 10 bases between them. CDR3 bases: TGTGCCTGGAATAGGAGGACCACAGATACGCAGTATTTT. This codes for CAWNRRTTDTQYF. The variable domain in full, with the rest retrieved from reference TRBV30 and TRBJ2-3, is SQTIHQWPATLVQPVGSPLSLECTVEGTSNPNLYWYRQAAGRGLQLLFYSVGIGQISSEVPQNLSASRPQDRQFILSSKKLLLSDSGFYLCAWNRRTTDTQYFGPGTRLTVL.

The chain uses TRBV13 and TRBJ1-2; 10 bases are shared with TRBD1. Germline CDR1 PRHDT, CDR2 FYEKMQ (reference sequence). The CDR3 totals 17 residues. The trim removed 0 bases at V and 1 base at J, leaving 5 bases unmatched. The CDR3 coding sequence is TGTGCCAGCAGCTTAGGCGGTGACAGGGGGCGTAACTATGGCTACACCTTC. As protein: CASSLGGDRGRNYGYTF.

About this clonotype: Mismatch with germline at one junction end may stem from a read error. The chain recombines TRBV7-9 with TRBJ2-3; D unclear. The germline CDR1 and CDR2 sequences are SEHNR and FQNEAQ (reference sequence). The CDR3 spans 13 residues. The CDR3 is CVSSPTATDTQYF. CDR3 nucleotide sequence: TGTGTCAGCAGCCCGACTGCAACAGATACGCAGTATTTT.

The V and J genes are TRBV5-1 and TRBJ2-7, with D possibly TRBD1 on 6 matching bases. The CDR3 is 14 residues long. V dropped 3 bases and J dropped 4 bases, with 14 bases sitting between them. Germline-derived CDR1 and CDR2 are SGHRS and YFSETQ. CDR3 nucleotides: TGCGCCAGCAGCTCACAGGGTTTTGGGTACGAGCAGTACTTC. Translation: CASSSQGFGYEQYF.

This clonotype was seen only a few times. V gene TRBV11-3 combines with J gene TRBJ1-1, with D unclear. The CDR3 has 12 amino acids. Germline V gene data show CDR1 as SGHNT and CDR2 as YENEEA. Trimming took 6 bases from V and 3 from J, leaving 8 bases between them. CDR3 loop: CASSHTDTEAFF. The CDR3 DNA reads as TGTGCCAGCAGTCACACCGACACTGAAGCTTTCTTT.

The chain is built from TRBV29-1 and TRBJ1-2; tentatively, D is TRBD1 (5 bases). Germline assignment: CDR1 SQVTM and CDR2 ANQGSEA. The CDR3 totals 12 residues. Trimming took off 7 bases at V and 4 bases at J, with 13 bases between the two ends. In DNA, the CDR3 is TGCAGCGCTCCTTCAGGGCCCTATGGCTACACCTTC. It translates to CSAPSGPYGYTF.

This chain connects TRBV4-1 to TRBJ1-1; 8 bases are a match to TRBD1. V lost 2 bases, J lost 1 base, and 9 bases stayed unmatched. This CDR3 comprises 17 residues. Germline values: CDR1 MGHRA, CDR2 YSYEKL. CDR3 DNA sequence: TGCGCCAGCAGCCAAAAAGACAGGACAGGGTGGAACACTGAAGCTTTCTTT. It yields the protein CASSQKDRTGWNTEAFF.

The rearrangement uses TRBV6-1 and TRBJ2-1, with D perhaps being TRBD1 or TRBD2 (6 bases each). V was shortened by 0 bases and J by 10 bases, with 19 bases between the two germline ends. CDR1 MNHNS and CDR2 SASEGT come from the germline V gene. The CDR3 sequence is 16 residues long. The CDR3 bases are TGTGCCAGCAGTGAAGCGAGGGGGGCAGGGCCGGGGGAGCAGTTCTTC. Translation gives CASSEARGAGPGEQFF.